This entry lists 18 T cell receptor beta chains sequenced from one sample in a study of blood T cell repertoires in COVID-19. Clones were read by immunoSEQ multiplex PCR, and TCRdb kept only the in-frame ones, dropping some. The sample holds a few hundred thousand clones, roughly nine tenths seen once. Source material: PBMCs or T cells enriched from blood (not recorded which). The receptors derive from a man younger than 35 who had recovered from COVID-19.

The V and J genes are TRBV24-1 and TRBJ1-1, with 7 bases lining up with TRBD1. Per germline, CDR1 KGHDR and CDR2 SFDVKD. Germline trimming cut 9 bases from V and 2 bases from J; bases unmatched to any gene: 14. The CDR3 totals 16 residues. In nucleotides, the CDR3 is TGTGCCACCCATCCAAACCCCACAGGGGAAAACACTGAAGCTTTCTTT. Translated: CATHPNPTGENTEAFF.

The chain combines TRBV27 with TRBJ2-2; 11 bases line up with TRBD2. Germline assignment: CDR1 MNHEY and CDR2 SMNVEV (reference sequence). V gave up 5 bases and J gave up 6 bases; unmatched junction bases: 11. The CDR3 loop spans 17 amino acids. This CDR3 reads CASSPALLLAGAGELFF. In nucleotides, the CDR3 is TGTGCCAGCAGTCCGGCGTTACTACTAGCGGGAGCCGGGGAGCTGTTTTTT.

V usage is TRBV2 and J usage is TRBJ2-1; TRBD2 agrees at 15 bases. V dropped 6 bases and J dropped 7; count of bases not matched to a gene: 4. Germline loops: CDR1 SNHLY, CDR2 FYNNEI. There are 15 residues in the CDR3. The CDR3 is CASSAGTSGGNEQFF. The CDR3 region has the DNA TGTGCCAGCAGCGCCGGGACTAGCGGGGGGAATGAGCAGTTCTTC.

The J gene is TRBJ2-5, the V gene TRBV3-1 (or the pseudogene TRBV3-2); weak D call: TRBD1 (5 bases). The germline V gene encodes CDR1 LGHDT and CDR2 YNNKEL (reference sequence). The germline V and J ends were trimmed by 6 bases and 5 bases, with 10 bases remaining between them. This CDR3 is built from 12 residues. For the CDR3, the DNA is TGTGCCAGCAGACAGGTTGCGGAGACCCAGTACTTC. Its translation: CASRQVAETQYF.

The chain uses TRBV3-1 (or the pseudogene TRBV3-2) and TRBJ2-7; perhaps TRBD1 as D (6 bases). The germline V gene has CDR1 LGHDT and CDR2 YNNKEL (reference sequence). CDR3 length: 13 amino acids. V was clipped by 4 bases and J by 5 bases, with 12 bases between them. The CDR3 nucleotides are TGTGCCAGCAGCCGCCGGGACATTAACGAGCAGTACTTC. This codes for CASSRRDINEQYF.

The gene calls are TRBV10-2 and TRBJ1-5; D remains ambiguous. Germline V CDR1 and CDR2: WSHSY, SAAADI. Trimming took off 7 bases at V and 9 bases at J, with 16 bases between the two ends. The CDR3 has 13 residues. This chain's CDR3 is CASKAPRRGPQHF. DNA of the CDR3: TGCGCCAGCAAGGCGCCCAGGCGGGGGCCCCAGCATTTT.

This chain links TRBV5-1 with TRBJ2-1, with 9 bases fitting TRBD2. This CDR3 comprises 16 residues. Germline V gene lookup returns CDR1 SGHRS and CDR2 YFSETQ. Germline trimming cut 0 bases from V and 8 bases from J; bases unmatched to any gene: 9. CDR3: CASSLAGGSGSYEQFF. CDR3 in DNA: TGCGCCAGCAGCTTGGCCGGTGGTAGCGGGAGTTATGAGCAGTTCTTC.

The CDR3 coding sequence is TGTGCCAGAAGCCTAGGAGGACTAGCGGGAGCGCGGTACTTC. Translation gives CARSLGGLAGARYF. V gene TRBV5-3 combines with J gene TRBJ2-7; 13 bases are a match to TRBD2. TRBV5-3 is an ORF for which the function is uncertain. V trimming: 4 bases; J trimming: 12 bases; junction bases outside the gene matches: 10. This CDR3 has 14 residues.

V usage is TRBV7-2 and J usage is TRBJ1-2; unclear D gene. Trimming pared 5 bases from V and 4 bases from J, leaving 20 bases between. This CDR3 has 16 residues. Germline loops: CDR1 SGHTA, CDR2 FQGNSA. For the CDR3, the DNA is TGTGCCAGCAGCCCTTCTATGGGCCCACGCAGCTATGGCTACACCTTC. Translating it yields CASSPSMGPRSYGYTF.

The chain combines TRBV28 with TRBJ2-3, with D possibly matching TRBD1 (6 bases). Per the germline V gene, CDR1 is MDHEN and CDR2 is SYDVKM. The CDR3 covers 15 residues. V was shortened by 4 bases and J by 7 bases, with 18 bases between the two germline ends. In DNA, the CDR3 is TGTGCCAGCAGTTCCTGGACAGTCCAGCCTAATACGCAGTATTTT. Translated, it gives CASSSWTVQPNTQYF.

This chain joins TRBV6-5 and TRBJ1-4, with D unclear. V was pared by 6 bases and J by 11 bases, with 16 bases between. The CDR3 contains 13 residues. From germline, CDR1 is MNHEY and CDR2 SVGAGI. The chain's CDR3 is CASSETLVEKLFF. CDR3 sequence (DNA): TGTGCCAGCAGCGAGACTTTAGTCGAGAAACTGTTTTTT.

V usage is TRBV7-6 and J usage is TRBJ1-5; D call uncertain. V lost 5 bases, J lost 2 bases, and 16 bases lay in between. The CDR3 consists of 16 residues. From germline, CDR1 is SGHVS and CDR2 FNYEAQ. CDR3 amino acids: CASSVLGGGRNQPQHF. CDR3 coding DNA: TGTGCCAGCAGCGTCCTAGGAGGAGGGCGCAATCAGCCCCAGCATTTT. The full variable domain, completed using reference TRBV7-6 and TRBJ1-5, is GAGVSQSPRYKVTKRGQDVALRCDPISGHVSLYWYRQALGQGPEFLTYFNYEAQQDKSGLPNDRFSAERPEGSISTLTIQRTEQRDSAMYRCASSVLGGGRNQPQHFGDGTRLSIL.

The chain carries TRBV7-3 and TRBJ2-1; 12 nucleotides agree with TRBD2. After removal of 6 bases from V and 7 bases from J, the junction contained 7 bases not matched to a gene. Germline V lookup: CDR1 SGHTA, CDR2 FQGTGA. This CDR3 contains 15 residues. This CDR3 is CASSLPSGGVNEQFF. In DNA form, the CDR3 reads TGTGCCAGCAGTCTTCCTAGCGGGGGGGTAAATGAGCAGTTCTTC.

The gene calls are TRBV7-8 and TRBJ2-5; D may be TRBD1 (5 bases). Germline V CDR1 and CDR2: SGHVS, FQNEAQ. With 4 bases removed from V and 5 bases from J, the gap between germline ends came to 14 bases. The CDR3 covers 14 residues. The CDR3 DNA sequence: TGTGCCAGCAGCTCCCAAGGGGTGGGGGAGACCCAGTACTTC. It codes for CASSSQGVGETQYF.

This sequence joins TRBV11-1 and TRBJ1-1; TRBD1 is a possible D gene (6 bases). V lost 2 bases and J lost 4, with 14 bases in between. From germline, CDR1 is SGHAT and CDR2 FQDESV (reference sequence). The CDR3 runs 15 residues. The CDR3 DNA follows: TGTGCCAGCAGCTTACTGCCAGGGGCGGGCACTGAAGCTTTCTTT. It translates to CASSLLPGAGTEAFF.

This clone appeared a single time. The CDR3 bases are TGCGCCAGCAGCGGGCAGGGGTACAATGAGCAGTTCTTC. Protein: CASSGQGYNEQFF. This sequence joins TRBV5-1 and TRBJ2-1, with TRBD1 as a possible D gene (6 bases). Trimming left V 4 bases short and J 4 bases short, with 9 bases between. This CDR3 contains 13 residues. Germline loops: CDR1 SGHRS, CDR2 YFSETQ. The variable domain in full, with the rest retrieved from reference TRBV5-1 and TRBJ2-1, is KAGVTQTPRYLIKTRGQQVTLSCSPISGHRSVSWYQQTPGQGLQFLFEYFSETQRNKGNFPGRFSGRQFSNSRSEMNVSTLELGDSALYLCASSGQGYNEQFFGPGTRLTVL.

This rearrangement joins TRBV15 to TRBJ2-4, with 8 positions matching TRBD2. Germline loops: CDR1 LNHNV, CDR2 YYDKDF (reference sequence). The V segment lost 3 bases and the J segment 3 bases; nucleotides outside the gene matches: 7. The CDR3 has 16 residues. As DNA, the CDR3 is TGTGCCACCAGCAGGGGGGGCGGGGGGCTCAAAAACATTCAGTACTTC. This codes for CATSRGGGGLKNIQYF.

This chain links TRBV7-2 with TRBJ1-2, with a tentative D call TRBD1 (6 bases). Germline V gene data show CDR1 as SGHTA and CDR2 as FQGNSA. The length of the CDR3 is 15 residues. V was cut by 5 bases and J by 8 bases, with 21 bases left in between. The CDR3 loop reads CASSMIQGGHGGYTF. The CDR3 coding sequence is TGTGCCAGCAGCATGATACAGGGTGGACATGGCGGCTACACCTTC.